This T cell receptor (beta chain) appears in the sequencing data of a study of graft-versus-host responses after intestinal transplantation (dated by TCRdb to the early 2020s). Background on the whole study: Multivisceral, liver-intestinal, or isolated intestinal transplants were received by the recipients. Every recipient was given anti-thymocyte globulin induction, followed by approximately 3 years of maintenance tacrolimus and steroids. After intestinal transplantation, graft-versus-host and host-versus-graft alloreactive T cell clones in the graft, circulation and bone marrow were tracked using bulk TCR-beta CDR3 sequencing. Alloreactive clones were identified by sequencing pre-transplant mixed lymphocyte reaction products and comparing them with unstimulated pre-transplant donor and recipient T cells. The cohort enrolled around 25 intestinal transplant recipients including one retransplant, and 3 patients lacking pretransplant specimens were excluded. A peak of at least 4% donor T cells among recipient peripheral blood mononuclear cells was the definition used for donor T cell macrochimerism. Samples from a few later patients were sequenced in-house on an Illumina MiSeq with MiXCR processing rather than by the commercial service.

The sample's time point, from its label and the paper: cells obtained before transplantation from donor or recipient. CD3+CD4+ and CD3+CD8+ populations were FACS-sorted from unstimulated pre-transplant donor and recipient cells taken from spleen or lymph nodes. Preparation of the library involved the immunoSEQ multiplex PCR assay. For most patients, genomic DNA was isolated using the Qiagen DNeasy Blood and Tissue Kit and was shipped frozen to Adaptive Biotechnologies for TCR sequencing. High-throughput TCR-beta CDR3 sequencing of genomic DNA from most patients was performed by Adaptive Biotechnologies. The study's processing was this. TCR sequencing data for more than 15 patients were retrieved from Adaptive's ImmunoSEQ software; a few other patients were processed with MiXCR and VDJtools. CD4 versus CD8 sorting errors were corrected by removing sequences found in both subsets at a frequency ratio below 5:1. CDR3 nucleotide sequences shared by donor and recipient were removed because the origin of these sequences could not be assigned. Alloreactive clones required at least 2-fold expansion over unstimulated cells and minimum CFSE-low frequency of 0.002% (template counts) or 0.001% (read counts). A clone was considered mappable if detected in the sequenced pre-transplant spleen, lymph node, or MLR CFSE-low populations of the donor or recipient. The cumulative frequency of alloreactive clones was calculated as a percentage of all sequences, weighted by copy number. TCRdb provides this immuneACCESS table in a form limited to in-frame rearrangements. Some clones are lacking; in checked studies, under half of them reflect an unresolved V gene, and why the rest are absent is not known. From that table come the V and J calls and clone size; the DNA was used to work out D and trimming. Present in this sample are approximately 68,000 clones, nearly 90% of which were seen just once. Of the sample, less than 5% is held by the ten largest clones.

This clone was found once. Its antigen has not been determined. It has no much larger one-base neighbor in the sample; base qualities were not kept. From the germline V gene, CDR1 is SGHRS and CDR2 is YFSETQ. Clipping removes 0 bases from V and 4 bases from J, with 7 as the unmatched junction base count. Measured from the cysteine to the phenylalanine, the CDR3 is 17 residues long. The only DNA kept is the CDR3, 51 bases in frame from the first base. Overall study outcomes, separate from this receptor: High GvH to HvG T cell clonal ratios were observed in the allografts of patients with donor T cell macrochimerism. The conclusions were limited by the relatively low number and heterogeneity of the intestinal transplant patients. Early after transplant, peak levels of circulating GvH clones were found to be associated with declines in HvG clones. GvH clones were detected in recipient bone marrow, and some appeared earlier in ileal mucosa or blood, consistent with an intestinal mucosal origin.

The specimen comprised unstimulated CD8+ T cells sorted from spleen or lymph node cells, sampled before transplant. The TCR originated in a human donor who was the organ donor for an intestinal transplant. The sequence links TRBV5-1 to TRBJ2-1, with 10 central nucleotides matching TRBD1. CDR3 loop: CASSLGPGQGIYNEQFF. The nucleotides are TGCGCCAGCAGCTTGGGTCCGGGACAGGGGATTTACAATGAGCAGTTCTTC.